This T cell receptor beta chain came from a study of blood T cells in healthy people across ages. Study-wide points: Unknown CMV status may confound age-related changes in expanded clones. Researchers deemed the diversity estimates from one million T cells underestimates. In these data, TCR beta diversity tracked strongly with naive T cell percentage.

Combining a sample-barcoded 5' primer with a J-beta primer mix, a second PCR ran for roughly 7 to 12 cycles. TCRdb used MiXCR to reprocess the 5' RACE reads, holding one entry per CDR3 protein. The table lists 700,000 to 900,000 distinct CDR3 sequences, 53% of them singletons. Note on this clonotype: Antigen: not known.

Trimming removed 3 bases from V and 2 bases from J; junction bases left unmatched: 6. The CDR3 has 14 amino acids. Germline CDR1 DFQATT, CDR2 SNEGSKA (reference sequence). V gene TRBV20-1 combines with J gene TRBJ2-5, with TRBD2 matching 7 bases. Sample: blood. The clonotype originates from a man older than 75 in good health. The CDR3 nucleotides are TGCAGTGCTAGTGTACTAGCGACACAAGAGACCCAGTACTTC. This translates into CSASVLATQETQYF.